Below, 12 T cell receptor beta chains from the same sample are listed, as sequenced in a study of T cell repertoires in cytomegalovirus infection. These receptors lack a known antigen. MiXCR, run by TCRdb on the reads, gives a single entry per CDR3 protein. The table has approximately 83,000 distinct CDR3 sequences, 20% to 30% seen once; the top ten hold approximately 48%. Source: CD8+ T cells from cultured PBMCs, taken from culture after CMV antigen stimulation. These receptors all come from a human donor in good health (CMV status not recorded). Some clones in this sample may be carry-over from other donors' samples.

The table lists this clonotype with a few counts. The V gene is TRBV20-1, the J gene TRBJ1-2; TRBD1 matches 8 bases. CDR3 length: 13 amino acids. The germline V gene encodes CDR1 DFQATT and CDR2 SNEGSKA (reference sequence). V lost 3 bases and J lost 6; bases outside the gene matches: 6. The CDR3: CSASPRQGNGYTF. CDR3 in DNA: TGCAGTGCTAGCCCAAGACAGGGGAATGGCTACACCTTC.

The chain combines TRBV11-2 with TRBJ1-2; TRBD1 agrees at 8 bases. Germline V gene data show CDR1 as SGHAT and CDR2 as FQNNGV. The V gene end was trimmed by 4 bases and the J gene end by 7 bases; junction bases not matched to a gene: 5. This CDR3 comprises 13 residues. CDR3 protein: CASSSIDRGGYTF. CDR3 in DNA: TGTGCCAGCAGCTCCATAGACAGGGGTGGCTACACCTTC.

This clonotype was seen a handful of times. The V and J genes are TRBV7-6 and TRBJ1-6; D unclear. From germline, CDR1 is SGHVS and CDR2 FNYEAQ. CDR3 length equals 12 residues. The germline V and J ends were trimmed by 6 bases and 13 bases, with 13 bases remaining between them. In nucleotides, the CDR3 is TGTGCCAGCAGACCTGCCCTGGGGCCCCTCCACTTT. Amino acid sequence: CASRPALGPLHF.

This clonotype was observed at least ten times. The chain is built from TRBV7-8 and TRBJ1-5, with D possibly matching TRBD1 (6 bases). This CDR3 contains 17 residues. Germline V gene data show CDR1 as SGHVS and CDR2 as FQNEAQ. V lost 3 bases, J lost 6 bases, and 21 bases lay in between. CDR3 loop: CASSLGAGAGISQPQHF. CDR3 sequence (DNA): TGTGCCAGCAGCTTGGGGGCCGGGGCGGGCATTAGTCAGCCCCAGCATTTT.

The sample holds a few counts of this clonotype. The chain joins TRBV4-1 to TRBJ1-5, with no clear D. This CDR3 region has 15 residues. The germline V gene encodes CDR1 MGHRA and CDR2 YSYEKL. Trimming removed 0 bases from V and 6 bases from J, with 12 bases in between. The CDR3 coding sequence is TGCGCCAGCAGCCAAGATGTCGGGTTGGGTCAGCCCCAGCATTTT. It yields the protein CASSQDVGLGQPQHF.

The chain couples TRBV27 to TRBJ2-5, with D hard to call. There are 13 residues in the CDR3. V dropped 8 bases and J dropped 4 bases, with 14 bases sitting between them. CDR1 is MNHEY, CDR2 SMNVEV, per germline (reference sequence). CDR3 nucleotides: TGTGCCAGCGGGAAGGGTCGGGCAGAGACCCAGTACTTC. It encodes CASGKGRAETQYF.

The chain has TRBV7-9 and TRBJ2-7; D perhaps matches TRBD1 (6 bases). The V gene's germline CDR1 is SEHNR and CDR2 FQNEAQ (reference sequence). Deletions cut 5 bases from V and 0 bases from J, with 11 bases between. This CDR3 has 14 residues. CDR3 in DNA: TGTGCCAGCAGCCCCAGGACAGCCTCCTACGAGCAGTACTTC. Its translation is CASSPRTASYEQYF.

This clonotype was seen many times. The chain employs TRBV7-9 and TRBJ2-7; D ambiguous. The CDR3 runs to 15 residues. The germline gives CDR1 SEHNR, CDR2 FQNEAQ (reference sequence). V was trimmed by 5 bases and J by 7 bases, leaving 21 bases between them. The CDR3 sequence: CASSTGSQYLGEQYF. The CDR3 DNA is TGTGCCAGCAGCACCGGGTCCCAGTATCTGGGAGAGCAGTACTTC.

The chain recombines TRBV12-3 or TRBV12-4 with TRBJ2-7, with D possibly matching TRBD1 (6 bases). The CDR3 is made up of 13 amino acids. Trimming removed 2 bases at V and 7 bases at J, with 12 bases between. This CDR3 reads CASSLNRVGEQYV. The CDR3 DNA is TGTGCCAGCAGTTTAAACAGGGTCGGGGAGCAGTACGTC.

This clonotype was found many times. The V gene is TRBV12-3 or TRBV12-4, the J gene TRBJ2-7; 7 bases line up with TRBD1. V lost 2 bases to trimming and J lost 2 bases; unmatched junction nucleotides: 3. This CDR3 comprises 14 residues. The CDR3 is CASSLTGDAYEQYF. The DNA of the CDR3 is TGTGCCAGCAGTTTAACAGGGGACGCCTACGAGCAGTACTTC.

The CDR3 loop is CASSSNRGLDLGEQFF. For the CDR3, the DNA is TGTGCCAGCAGTTCGAACAGGGGGCTGGACCTAGGGGAGCAGTTCTTC. The gene calls are TRBV27 and TRBJ2-1; 9 bases agree with TRBD1. The CDR3 extends over 16 amino acids. V dropped 4 bases and J dropped 10; count of bases not matched to a gene: 14. Germline values: CDR1 MNHEY, CDR2 SMNVEV (reference sequence).

The chain recombines TRBV6-2 or TRBV6-3 with TRBJ2-3; no clear D gene. Germline CDR1 and CDR2: MNHEY and SVGEGT. V was pared by 7 bases and J by 2 bases, with 16 bases between. The CDR3 spans 15 residues. DNA for the CDR3: TGTGCCAGCACCCACGCTGGTTCCAACACAGATACGCAGTATTTT. Its protein is CASTHAGSNTDTQYF.